The following is a T cell receptor (beta chain) sequence with its context. Its antigen is still unknown. Some clones are missing from TCRdb's copy, which holds only in-frame ones; the method was immunoSEQ multiplex PCR. The sample lists around 31,000 clones, roughly 50% occurring once. Time point here: week 5, during vaccination. Every vaccine dose comprised 300 ug of mutant IDH1 20-mer peptide plus topical imiquimod. The entry originates in a study of a mutant IDH1 vaccine in newly diagnosed glioma. At the level of the study: Vaccinations, eight in total, occurred in weeks 1, 3, 5, 7, 11, 15, 19, 23.

The sequencing here drew on PBMCs, taken from a glioma patient whose treatment included an IDH1 peptide vaccine. This receptor was taken from a woman aged 18-29 years with glioma.

Written as DNA, the CDR3 is TGTGCCAGCAGCCCAGGACAGCTAGCAGATACGCAGTATTTT. Translation: CASSPGQLADTQYF. This chain links TRBV2 with TRBJ2-3; D is possibly TRBD1 (6 bases). V dropped 6 bases and J dropped 4 bases, with 14 bases sitting between them. The CDR3 extends over 14 amino acids. CDR1 and CDR2 from the germline V gene are SNHLY and FYNNEI.